This paragraph reports one T cell receptor beta chain. Antigen: not known. These data belong to a study of T-cell memory formation after mild COVID-19. The CDR3 is 15 amino acids. CDR1 and CDR2 from the germline V gene are DFQATT and SNEGSKA (reference sequence). Trimming cost V 0 bases and J 5 bases, with 16 bases left between them. The 5'RACE method, run with constant-segment primers, produced TCR alpha and TCR beta cDNA libraries (carrying sample barcodes and UMIs). Each CDR3 protein is one row after TCRdb ran MiXCR on the 5' RACE reads. The table includes some 350,000 distinct CDR3 sequences, 10% to 15% detected once. Overall study results and limits: Some responding clones appeared in pre-infection memory, suggesting cross-reactive memory joined. Contracting clones localized mainly to CM and EM when CD4+ and mainly to EMRA when CD8+.

V gene TRBV20-1 combines with J gene TRBJ1-1; D possibly corresponds to TRBD1 (6 bases). Sequencing input: PBMCs or a T cell subset sorted from them (not recorded which). This TCR derives from a man aged 18-30 years who had mild COVID-19 (a few samples of this study predate the infection). Cell type and time point are not known. The CDR3 sequence: CSARESIRGWTEAFF. In DNA form, the CDR3 reads TGCAGTGCTAGAGAAAGTATCAGGGGCTGGACTGAAGCTTTCTTT.